Shown below are 2 T cell receptor beta chains from a single sample sequenced in a study of CD8 T cells in ankylosing spondylitis. From the 5' RACE reads, TCRdb called clonotypes with MiXCR, one entry per CDR3 protein. The sample lists 300,000 to 350,000 distinct CDR3 sequences; around 21% were seen once. Material: blood, either unsorted or a sorted T cell fraction (not recorded which). The receptor set was obtained from a female donor with ankylosing spondylitis or in good health (not recorded which).

J is TRBJ2-6 and V is TRBV6-5; D might be TRBD2 (5 bases). With 0 bases removed from V and 4 bases from J, the gap between germline ends came to 10 bases. CDR1 and CDR2 from the germline V gene are MNHEY and SVGAGI. The CDR3 runs to 16 residues. The CDR3 reads CASSYSRAHGANVLTF. The CDR3 DNA reads as TGTGCCAGCAGTTACTCGAGGGCGCACGGGGCCAACGTCCTGACTTTC.

The chain employs TRBV20-1 and TRBJ1-2, with D unclear. The germline CDR1 and CDR2 sequences are DFQATT and SNEGSKA (reference sequence). This CDR3 has 14 residues. Trimming removed 2 bases at V and 2 bases at J, with 12 bases between. The CDR3 reads CSARHPTRNYGYTF. CDR3 bases: TGCAGTGCTAGACATCCGACAAGGAACTATGGCTACACCTTC.